Sequencing of this TCR beta chain was carried out in a study of a mutant IDH1 vaccine in newly diagnosed glioma. Turning to the study itself: Receipt of radiotherapy, temozolomide, or both preceded the study, and most received both.

Described time point: week 23, last vaccination. In the vaccine, a single dose held 300 ug of the mutant IDH1 20-mer peptide, along with topical imiquimod. In germline, CDR1 is SGHTA, CDR2 FQGNSA. V was clipped by 4 bases and J by 3 bases, with 1 base between them. The CDR3 spans 11 residues. Produced via immunoSEQ multiplex PCR; TCRdb's table is partial and in-frame only. The sample contains some 30,000 clones, roughly 90% of which appear only once. On this clone: The antigen remains undetermined.

Study-level findings and limits: Shifts in the top peripheral T cell clonotypes seemed unrelated to pseudoprogression.

The clonotype originates from a man between 40 and 49 years old with glioma. The chain combines TRBV7-2 with TRBJ2-1; unclear D gene. Source: PBMCs, taken from a glioma patient whose treatment included an IDH1 peptide vaccine. The CDR3 nucleotides are TGTGCCAGCAGCTACTACAATGAGCAGTTCTTC. The encoded protein is CASSYYNEQFF.